The 31 T cell receptor beta chains below all came from one sample that was sequenced in a study of blood T cell repertoires in COVID-19. Sequencing was performed with immunoSEQ multiplex PCR; in TCRdb, only in-frame clones are kept and a portion is missing. There are about 47,000 clones in the sample; 81% occur only once, and 26% lies in the top ten. The source material was peripheral blood. Receptor source: a woman older than 75 with COVID-19, enrolled during active disease.

V usage is TRBV28 and J usage is TRBJ1-5, with D perhaps TRBD1 (5 bases). Germline values: CDR1 MDHEN, CDR2 SYDVKM. The CDR3 contains 15 residues. The ends were cut back, 3 bases at V and 5 bases at J, with 14 bases in the middle. This CDR3 reads CASSFPRAADQPQHF. The CDR3 DNA sequence: TGTGCCAGCAGTTTCCCCAGGGCGGCGGATCAGCCCCAGCATTTT.

The chain uses TRBV5-1 and TRBJ2-7; 8 bases are shared with TRBD2. The CDR3 totals 15 residues. The germline CDR1 and CDR2 sequences are SGHRS and YFSETQ. After removal of 1 base from V and 3 bases from J, the junction contained 6 bases not matched to a gene. Here the CDR3 DNA reads TGCGCCAGCAGCTTGCGAGGAAGCGGGAGCTACGAGCAGTACTTC. Translated: CASSLRGSGSYEQYF. Together with reference TRBV5-1 and TRBJ2-7, the CDR3 gives the full variable domain: KAGVTQTPRYLIKTRGQQVTLSCSPISGHRSVSWYQQTPGQGLQFLFEYFSETQRNKGNFPGRFSGRQFSNSRSEMNVSTLELGDSALYLCASSLRGSGSYEQYFGPGTRLTVT.

The chain links TRBV19 to TRBJ2-1, with D perhaps matching TRBD2 (5 bases). The CDR3 contains 14 residues. Per the germline V gene, CDR1 is LNHDA and CDR2 is SQIVND (reference sequence). The V end was cut by 5 bases, the J end by 3 bases, with 11 bases between. Here the CDR3 DNA reads TGTGCCAGTAGTGCCGGGGTCCGCTACAATGAGCAGTTCTTC. Its translation is CASSAGVRYNEQFF.

In its sample, this clone was seen a few times. The chain combines TRBV27 with TRBJ2-7, with a weak D call TRBD1 (6 bases). The ends were cut back, 3 bases at V and 4 bases at J, with 22 bases in the middle. The length of the CDR3 is 17 residues. Per the germline V gene, CDR1 is MNHEY and CDR2 is SMNVEV (reference sequence). The DNA for the CDR3 is TGTGCCAGCAGTTTGTGGAACCCGGCCGGGACAAAATACGAGCAGTACTTC. As protein: CASSLWNPAGTKYEQYF.

A few counts support this clone. This chain joins TRBV4-1 and TRBJ2-3; 8 positions match TRBD2. Germline V lookup: CDR1 MGHRA, CDR2 YSYEKL. The junction had 13 bases not matched to a gene; V was cut back by 2 bases and J by 3 bases. The CDR3 covers 18 residues. This CDR3 reads CASSQRGLGGGMTDTQYF. DNA for the CDR3: TGCGCCAGCAGCCAAAGGGGACTAGGAGGAGGTATGACAGATACGCAGTATTTT.

This chain connects TRBV12-5 to TRBJ2-5; a weak D match, TRBD2 (5 bases). The CDR3 is 16 residues long. Trimming cost V 1 base and J 5 bases, with 17 bases left between them. CDR1 is LGHNT and CDR2 is FRNRAP in the germline V gene. CDR3 protein: CASGLDLIGRGETQYF. In DNA form, the CDR3 reads TGTGCTAGTGGTTTGGATCTAATCGGTCGAGGGGAGACCCAGTACTTC.

The rearrangement joins TRBV3-1 (or the pseudogene TRBV3-2) to TRBJ2-2; possible D gene TRBD1, 6 bases. V was cut by 8 bases and J by 7 bases, with 11 bases left in between. In germline, CDR1 is LGHDT, CDR2 YNNKEL (reference sequence). The length of the CDR3 is 12 residues. The chain's CDR3 is CASAPGDGELFF. The CDR3 nucleotides read TGTGCCAGCGCTCCAGGGGACGGGGAGCTGTTTTTT.

On this clone itself: Germline is not matched at one junction end, which may reflect a read error. V gene TRBV7-7 combines with J gene TRBJ2-1; D gene uncertain. The CDR3 sequence is 13 residues long. The germline V gene encodes CDR1 SSHAT and CDR2 FNYEAQ (reference sequence). The CDR3 bases are TGTGCTAGCAGCTTAGTCCAGTACAATGAGCAGTTCTTC. Translated, it gives CASSLVQYNEQFF.

V usage is TRBV14 and J usage is TRBJ2-3; 9 bases fit TRBD2. The CDR3 sequence is 15 residues long. Germline V lookup: CDR1 SGHDN, CDR2 FVKESK. J was trimmed by 4 bases and V by 0 bases; bases with no gene match: 2. The CDR3, as DNA: TGTGCCAGCAGCCAAGAGGGACTAGCCGCAGATACGCAGTATTTT. This codes for CASSQEGLAADTQYF.

The chain joins TRBV6-1 to TRBJ2-1, with D perhaps TRBD2 (5 bases). The CDR3 loop spans 15 amino acids. Germline-derived CDR1 and CDR2 are MNHNS and SASEGT. The V end lost 3 bases, the J end lost 4 bases, and 13 bases lay between the germline ends. The CDR3 is CASSDGAAIYNEQFF. CDR3 DNA sequence: TGTGCCAGCAGTGATGGAGCGGCTATTTACAATGAGCAGTTCTTC.

V usage is TRBV27 and J usage is TRBJ2-7; D is unclear. Trimming left V 10 bases short and J 1 base short, with 11 bases between. Germline CDR1 reads MNHEY; CDR2 reads SMNVEV (reference sequence). The CDR3 is 12 amino acids. The CDR3 DNA reads TGTGCCAACCTATCGTGGTCCTACGAGCAGTACTTC. It specifies CANLSWSYEQYF.

This clone was counted once. This chain uses TRBV29-1 with TRBJ1-2; 8 positions agree with TRBD1. The CDR3 consists of 15 residues. The V segment lost 6 bases and the J segment 2 bases; nucleotides outside the gene matches: 11. Per germline, CDR1 SQVTM and CDR2 ANQGSEA. DNA for the CDR3: TGCAGCGTAGCCGGGACAGGCCTTGACAACTATGGCTACACCTTC. Amino acids: CSVAGTGLDNYGYTF.

The chain has TRBV5-1 and TRBJ1-1; 11 nucleotides match TRBD1. This CDR3 has 15 residues. Per germline, CDR1 SGHRS and CDR2 YFSETQ. After removal of 4 bases from V and 4 bases from J, the junction contained 6 bases not matched to a gene. The CDR3 spells CASSPGQGVRTEAFF. CDR3 nucleotides: TGCGCCAGCAGCCCGGGACAGGGGGTTCGCACTGAAGCTTTCTTT.

The chain recombines TRBV9 with TRBJ2-1; a possible D gene is TRBD1 (5 bases). CDR1 is SGDLS, CDR2 YYNGEE, per germline. The CDR3 sequence is 17 residues long. Deletions cut 0 bases from V and 4 bases from J, with 17 bases between. The CDR3 sequence is CASSVATGSMAYNEQFF. As DNA, the CDR3 is TGTGCCAGCAGCGTAGCTACAGGATCTATGGCTTACAATGAGCAGTTCTTC.

The rearrangement uses TRBV6-6 and TRBJ1-4; 8 nucleotides agree with TRBD1. V lost 4 bases to trimming and J lost 6 bases; unmatched junction nucleotides: 10. CDR1 and CDR2 (germline): MNHNY, SVGAGI (reference sequence). The CDR3 consists of 16 residues. The CDR3 reads CASSLRVGQGDEKLFF. As DNA, the CDR3 is TGTGCCAGCAGTTTACGGGTAGGACAGGGTGATGAAAAACTGTTTTTT.

Regarding this clone: Other DNA sequences in this specimen translate into the identical CDR3. The rearrangement links TRBV27 to TRBJ2-6; 8 nucleotides line up with TRBD1. Germline trimming cut 4 bases from V and 2 bases from J; bases unmatched to any gene: 1. The germline V gene encodes CDR1 MNHEY and CDR2 SMNVEV (reference sequence). The CDR3 contains 15 residues. Here the CDR3 reads CASSSQGAGANVLTF. The CDR3 nucleotides read TGTGCCAGCAGTTCACAGGGGGCTGGGGCCAACGTCCTGACTTTC.

V gene TRBV9 combines with J gene TRBJ2-2; 9 bases map to TRBD2. Germline V gene lookup returns CDR1 SGDLS and CDR2 YYNGEE. V lost 0 bases and J lost 0; bases outside the gene matches: 0. CDR3 length: 16 residues. The DNA for the CDR3 is TGTGCCAGCAGCGTAGCTAGCGGGACGAACACCGGGGAGCTGTTTTTT. Encoded protein: CASSVASGTNTGELFF.

V usage is TRBV10-3 and J usage is TRBJ2-3; no definite D call. This CDR3 has 16 residues. Germline V lookup: CDR1 ENHRY, CDR2 SYGVKD. Trimming left V 4 bases short and J 0 bases short, with 14 bases between. The CDR3 region has the DNA TGTGCCATCAGTGCGACGCAACAGCTTAGCACAGATACGCAGTATTTT. It encodes CAISATQQLSTDTQYF.

In nucleotides, the CDR3 is TGTGCCAGCAGTTGGAGTTCCTCTAACTATGGCTACACCTTC. This translates into CASSWSSSNYGYTF. The rearrangement uses TRBV28 and TRBJ1-2; D is ambiguous. Trimming took off 4 bases at V and 0 bases at J, with 9 bases between the two ends. The CDR3 totals 14 residues. Germline V gene lookup returns CDR1 MDHEN and CDR2 SYDVKM.

CDR3 in DNA: TGTGCCAGCAGCCCAGGACTAGCGGGAGGGCCGGTCGCCGGGGAGCTGTTTTTT. Translation gives CASSPGLAGGPVAGELFF. The chain carries TRBV7-9 and TRBJ2-2, with TRBD2 matching over 15 bases. CDR3 length: 18 amino acids. V was pared by 5 bases and J by 6 bases, with 10 bases of the junction left unmatched. CDR1 is SEHNR and CDR2 is FQNEAQ in the germline V gene (reference sequence).

J is TRBJ1-6 and V is TRBV9; TRBD1 might be the D (6 bases). This CDR3 is built from 16 residues. The germline V and J ends were trimmed by 0 bases and 6 bases, with 13 bases remaining between them. The germline CDR1 and CDR2 sequences are SGDLS and YYNGEE. The CDR3 reads CASSVEPGAGNSPLHF. CDR3 sequence (DNA): TGTGCCAGCAGCGTAGAACCAGGGGCTGGTAATTCACCCCTCCACTTT.

This clone was found once. The genes are TRBV10-3 and TRBJ2-1; the match to TRBD1 covers 10 bases. Germline loops: CDR1 ENHRY, CDR2 SYGVKD. CDR3 length equals 19 residues. Losses at the gene ends were 6 bases for V and 0 bases for J; bases not matched to a gene: 14. The CDR3 region is CAISARGQGEKFSYNEQFF. CDR3 in DNA: TGTGCCATCAGCGCAAGAGGACAGGGGGAAAAATTCTCCTACAATGAGCAGTTCTTC.

This clone was picked up a small number of times. Other DNA sequences from this sample encode an identical CDR3 as well. The genes are TRBV5-1 and TRBJ2-2; D is possibly TRBD1 (6 bases). CDR1 and CDR2 from the germline V gene are SGHRS and YFSETQ. This CDR3 has 15 amino acids. The V end was cut by 3 bases, the J end by 0 bases, with 9 bases between. The CDR3 region is CASSSGDPNTGELFF. The CDR3, as DNA: TGCGCCAGCAGCTCAGGGGATCCGAACACCGGGGAGCTGTTTTTT.

The J gene is TRBJ1-5, the V gene TRBV7-8; 11 bases align to TRBD1. Unmatched junction bases numbered 23, after V lost 4 bases and J lost 6 bases. CDR3 size: 21 residues. Germline CDR1 and CDR2: SGHVS and FQNEAQ. The CDR3 spells CASSSLLSWTGGPPQTQPQHF. The CDR3 region has the DNA TGTGCCAGCAGCTCCCTACTATCCTGGACAGGGGGCCCCCCCCAAACTCAGCCCCAGCATTTT.

The chain joins TRBV5-1 to TRBJ2-1, with D perhaps TRBD1 (6 bases). Germline lookup yields CDR1 SGHRS and CDR2 YFSETQ. The CDR3 is 14 residues long. V was shortened by 0 bases and J by 4 bases, with 8 bases between the two germline ends. CDR3 loop: CASSLGQDYNEQFF. The DNA of the CDR3 is TGCGCCAGCAGCTTGGGACAGGATTACAATGAGCAGTTCTTC.

This clone was observed once. The J gene is TRBJ1-1, the V gene TRBV3-1 (or the pseudogene TRBV3-2); 9 bases are shared with TRBD1. The germline gives CDR1 LGHDT, CDR2 YNNKEL (reference sequence). The trim removed 4 bases at V and 0 bases at J, leaving 3 bases unmatched. The CDR3 totals 15 residues. The CDR3 DNA sequence: TGTGCCAGCAGCCGGCGGGACAGGGTGAACACTGAAGCTTTCTTT. Translation: CASSRRDRVNTEAFF.

The J gene is TRBJ2-3, the V gene TRBV29-1, with 8 bases aligning to TRBD2. CDR1 and CDR2 from the germline V gene are SQVTM and ANQGSEA. V shed 1 base and J 1 base; nucleotides not matched to a gene: 1. The CDR3 spans 14 residues. The CDR3 DNA reads as TGCAGCGTTGAAGCGGGAGGGGGCACAGATACGCAGTATTTT. It encodes CSVEAGGGTDTQYF.

The genes are TRBV6-5 and TRBJ2-7, with D perhaps TRBD2 (5 bases). CDR1 is MNHEY, CDR2 SVGAGI, per germline. The V and J ends lost 5 bases and 0 bases respectively, with 5 bases between them. This CDR3 is 12 amino acids long. This chain's CDR3 is CASSRGSYEQYF. The CDR3 DNA sequence: TGTGCCAGCAGTCGGGGCTCCTACGAGCAGTACTTC.

This chain connects TRBV11-2 to TRBJ1-2, with D perhaps TRBD1 (5 bases). The CDR3 loop spans 13 amino acids. With 6 bases removed from V and 7 bases from J, the gap between germline ends came to 15 bases. CDR1 is SGHAT, CDR2 FQNNGV, per germline. CDR3 in amino acids: CASRTTGTRGYTF. CDR3 in DNA: TGTGCCAGCAGAACAACTGGGACTCGTGGCTACACCTTC.

V usage is TRBV4-1 and J usage is TRBJ2-1; a weak D match, TRBD2 (6 bases). The CDR3 is 15 amino acids. The V gene lost 6 bases and the J gene lost 0 bases, with 12 bases spanning the gap. Germline V CDR1 and CDR2: MGHRA, YSYEKL. CDR3 region: CASSHATSSYNEQFF. The CDR3 region has the DNA TGCGCCAGCAGTCACGCGACTAGCTCCTACAATGAGCAGTTCTTC.

V is TRBV9 and J is TRBJ2-3, with 12 bases that match TRBD2. This CDR3 is 18 amino acids long. The trim removed 4 bases at V and 0 bases at J, leaving 9 bases unmatched. The germline gives CDR1 SGDLS, CDR2 YYNGEE. The CDR3 protein is CASSLIGGLAGSTDTQYF. The CDR3 region has the DNA TGTGCCAGCAGCCTAATCGGGGGACTAGCGGGTAGCACAGATACGCAGTATTTT.